The 20 T cell receptor beta chains reported below all come from one sample, sequenced in a study of T-cell memory formation after mild COVID-19. Using its own MiXCR run on the 5' RACE reads, TCRdb lists one record per CDR3 protein. In the table there are 250,000 to 350,000 distinct CDR3 sequences, 14% of which are singletons. The sequenced material came from PBMCs or a T cell subset sorted from them (not recorded which). All receptors derive from a man aged 18 to 29 who had mild COVID-19 (a few samples of this study predate the infection). Cell type and time point are not known.

This clonotype was counted between two and nine times. The rearrangement uses TRBV6-2 or TRBV6-3 and TRBJ2-7; 7 bases line up with TRBD1. The CDR3 runs 16 residues. With V trimmed by 3 bases and J by 7 bases, 15 bases remained unmatched. Germline loops: CDR1 MNHEY, CDR2 SVGEGT. The chain's CDR3 is CASSYINRDSRREQYV. Written as DNA, the CDR3 is TGTGCCAGCAGTTATATAAACCGGGACAGCCGGAGGGAGCAGTACGTC.

This clonotype was counted ten times or more. V gene TRBV3-1 combines with J gene TRBJ2-3; D is possibly TRBD2 (7 bases). Trimming took off 4 bases at V and 5 bases at J, with 16 bases between the two ends. This CDR3 has 15 residues. In germline, CDR1 is LGHDT, CDR2 YNNKEL (reference sequence). The CDR3 sequence: CASSPRGPREDTQYF. The CDR3 region has the DNA TGTGCCAGCAGCCCGCGGGGGCCCCGGGAAGATACGCAGTATTTT.

This clonotype was picked up many times. The rearrangement links TRBV5-1 to TRBJ2-3; D gene ambiguous. Germline CDR1 and CDR2: SGHRS and YFSETQ. The CDR3 is 12 residues long. Trimming cost V 1 base and J 6 bases, with 6 bases left between them. The CDR3 DNA reads as TGCGCCAGCAGCTTGTACGGTGATACGCAGTATTTT. The encoded protein is CASSLYGDTQYF.

This chain links TRBV9 with TRBJ1-6; D unresolved. Between the trimmed V and J ends, which lost 3 bases and 5 bases, there was a span of 9 bases. Looked up from germline, CDR1 is SGDLS and CDR2 is YYNGEE. This CDR3 has 14 amino acids. CDR3 sequence (DNA): TGTGCCAGCAGCGCTAGGACCCATAATTCACCCCTCCACTTT. This sequence encodes CASSARTHNSPLHF.

The V and J genes are TRBV12-3 or TRBV12-4 and TRBJ1-1, with D tentatively TRBD1 (5 bases). The CDR3 covers 15 residues. Deletions cut 3 bases from V and 4 bases from J, with 15 bases between. In DNA, the CDR3 is TGTGCCAGCAGTTTGTCTTCGGGGGGGGGCACTGAAGCTTTCTTT. As protein: CASSLSSGGGTEAFF.

The chain uses TRBV5-1 and TRBJ2-3; 9 nucleotides match TRBD1. The J segment lost 3 bases and the V segment lost 4 bases, leaving 6 bases of the junction unmatched. This CDR3 region has 15 residues. Per the germline V gene, CDR1 is SGHRS and CDR2 is YFSETQ. CDR3 protein: CASSDTGQGTDTQYF. The CDR3 DNA follows: TGCGCCAGCAGCGACACGGGACAGGGAACAGATACGCAGTATTTT.

This clonotype was seen many times. The rearrangement links TRBV7-8 to TRBJ2-1; D is uncertain. Germline loops: CDR1 SGHVS, CDR2 FQNEAQ. CDR3 size: 13 residues. Trimming removed 4 bases at V and 7 bases at J, with 11 bases between. DNA for the CDR3: TGTGCCAGCAGCTCCCATCCTAGGAATGAGCAGTTCTTC. Translating it yields CASSSHPRNEQFF.

This clonotype was observed at least ten times. This rearrangement joins TRBV20-1 to TRBJ2-5; D is perhaps TRBD2 (6 bases). Germline CDR1 and CDR2: DFQATT and SNEGSKA (reference sequence). Between the trimmed V and J ends, which lost 2 bases and 5 bases, there was a span of 21 bases. The length of the CDR3 is 16 residues. The chain's CDR3 is CSARIWGRPAGETQYF. The CDR3 DNA is TGCAGTGCTAGAATCTGGGGGAGGCCGGCGGGGGAGACCCAGTACTTC.

The V gene is TRBV4-1, the J gene TRBJ2-3; D may be TRBD1 or TRBD2 (6 bases each). V lost 1 base and J lost 0, with 8 bases in between. The CDR3 totals 15 residues. Germline V CDR1 and CDR2: MGHRA, YSYEKL. CDR3 in amino acids: CASSQAGASTDTQYF. DNA for the CDR3: TGCGCCAGCAGCCAAGCGGGGGCTAGCACAGATACGCAGTATTTT.

A few counts support this clonotype. This chain joins TRBV11-2 and TRBJ2-7, with 9 bases fitting TRBD2. V shed 4 bases, J shed 5 bases, and the junction held 9 bases outside the gene matches. The CDR3 covers 15 residues. Looked up from germline, CDR1 is SGHAT and CDR2 is FQNNGV. The CDR3 DNA sequence: TGTGCCAGCAGCTCACCTATAGCGGGAGTCCACGAGCAGTACTTC. Its translation: CASSSPIAGVHEQYF.

This chain connects TRBV9 to TRBJ2-5; either TRBD1 or TRBD2 may supply D (5 bases each). Germline V CDR1 and CDR2: SGDLS, YYNGEE. Trimming shortened V by 2 bases and J by 4 bases, and 9 bases separated the two germline ends. CDR3 length equals 13 residues. The CDR3 loop is CASSVRDGETQYF. The CDR3 DNA reads TGTGCCAGCAGCGTGAGGGACGGAGAGACCCAGTACTTC. The entire variable domain, with the rest obtained from reference TRBV9 and TRBJ2-5, is as follows: DSGVTQTPKHLITATGQRVTLRCSPRSGDLSVYWYQQSLDQGLQFLIQYYNGEERAKGNILERFSAQQFPDLHSELNLSSLELGDSALYFCASSVRDGETQYFGPGTRLLVL.

This clonotype was seen only a few times. V usage is TRBV7-2 and J usage is TRBJ2-7; 10 bases agree with TRBD2. The CDR3 has 14 amino acids. The J segment lost 3 bases and the V segment lost 5 bases, leaving 4 bases of the junction unmatched. The germline gives CDR1 SGHTA, CDR2 FQGNSA. Here the CDR3 DNA reads TGTGCCAGCAGCCCCGGACTAGCGGTCTACGAGCAGTACTTC. It is translated as CASSPGLAVYEQYF.

This rearrangement joins TRBV7-8 to TRBJ1-2, with a tentative D call TRBD1 (5 bases). Germline V lookup: CDR1 SGHVS, CDR2 FQNEAQ. Trimming removed 4 bases at V and 0 bases at J, with 12 bases between. CDR3 size: 15 residues. CDR3 in DNA: TGTGCCAGCAGCTACAGGACAATCTCTAACTATGGCTACACCTTC. It codes for CASSYRTISNYGYTF.

The chain joins TRBV11-2 to TRBJ2-7, with TRBD1 as a possible D gene (5 bases). Germline V lookup: CDR1 SGHAT, CDR2 FQNNGV. Trimming removed 1 base from V and 5 bases from J, with 12 bases in between. CDR3 length: 14 amino acids. The CDR3: CASSLGAGSHEQYF. The CDR3 DNA reads as TGTGCCAGCAGCTTAGGGGCAGGGTCCCACGAGCAGTACTTC.

This clonotype was seen ten or more times. V usage is TRBV7-9 and J usage is TRBJ2-3; D may be TRBD2 (5 bases). CDR1 is SEHNR and CDR2 is FQNEAQ in the germline V gene (reference sequence). Between the trimmed V and J ends, which lost 5 bases and 4 bases, there was a span of 13 bases. The CDR3 is made up of 14 amino acids. As DNA, the CDR3 is TGTGCCAGCAGCACGACGGCGGGCGCAGATACGCAGTATTTT. Its translation is CASSTTAGADTQYF.

This clonotype was detected ten times or more. The chain has TRBV2 and TRBJ2-1, with 14 bases that match TRBD2. Germline CDR1 reads SNHLY; CDR2 reads FYNNEI. The CDR3 runs to 17 residues. V shed 6 bases and J 1 base; nucleotides not matched to a gene: 5. CDR3 region: CASRGGTSGGSYNEQFF. DNA of the CDR3: TGTGCCAGCAGGGGTGGGACTAGCGGGGGTTCCTACAATGAGCAGTTCTTC.

This clonotype turned up a few times. The chain uses TRBV5-1 and TRBJ2-2, with TRBD1 matching over 9 bases. The CDR3 consists of 14 residues. The V and J ends lost 6 bases and 3 bases, in that order; junction bases with no gene match: 3. The germline V gene has CDR1 SGHRS and CDR2 YFSETQ. The CDR3 DNA sequence: TGCGCCAGCACCCGGACAGGGGACACCGGGGAGCTGTTTTTT. Protein sequence: CASTRTGDTGELFF.

This chain connects TRBV6-2 or TRBV6-3 to TRBJ2-2; possible D gene TRBD1, 5 bases. The CDR3 length is 13 residues. Per germline, CDR1 MNHEY and CDR2 SVGEGT. V lost 7 bases, J lost 1 base, and 7 bases lay in between. The CDR3 bases are TGTGCCAGCATAGACAGGAACACCGGGGAGCTGTTTTTT. Protein sequence: CASIDRNTGELFF.

Written as DNA, the CDR3 is TGTGCCAGCAGCCGAGGGGGGGTACACCAAGAGACCCAGTACTTC. Translating it yields CASSRGGVHQETQYF. The genes are TRBV3-1 and TRBJ2-5, with D perhaps matching TRBD2 (7 bases). The germline CDR1 and CDR2 sequences are LGHDT and YNNKEL (reference sequence). The V gene lost 4 bases and the J gene lost 0 bases, with 12 bases spanning the gap. CDR3 length: 15 residues.

The V and J genes are TRBV11-2 and TRBJ1-1; D not resolved. The CDR3 contains 13 residues. Trimming took off 6 bases at V and 7 bases at J, with 15 bases between the two ends. CDR1 and CDR2 from the germline V gene are SGHAT and FQNNGV. CDR3 sequence reads: CASSQAGGVEAFF. The CDR3 nucleotides are TGTGCCAGCAGTCAAGCGGGCGGGGTTGAAGCTTTCTTT.